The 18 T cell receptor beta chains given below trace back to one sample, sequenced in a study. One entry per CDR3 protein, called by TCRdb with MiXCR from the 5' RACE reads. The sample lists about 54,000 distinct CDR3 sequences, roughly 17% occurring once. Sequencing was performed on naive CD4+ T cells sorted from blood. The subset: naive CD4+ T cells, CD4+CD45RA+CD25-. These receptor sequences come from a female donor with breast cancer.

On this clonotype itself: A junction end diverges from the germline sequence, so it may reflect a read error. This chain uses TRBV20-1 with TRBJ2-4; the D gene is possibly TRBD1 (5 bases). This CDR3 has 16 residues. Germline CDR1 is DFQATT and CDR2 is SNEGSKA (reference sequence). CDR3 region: CSASDPAAGPKDIQYF. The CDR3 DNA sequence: TGCAGTGCTAGTGATCCTGCCGCAGGGCCCAAAGACATTCAGTACTTC.

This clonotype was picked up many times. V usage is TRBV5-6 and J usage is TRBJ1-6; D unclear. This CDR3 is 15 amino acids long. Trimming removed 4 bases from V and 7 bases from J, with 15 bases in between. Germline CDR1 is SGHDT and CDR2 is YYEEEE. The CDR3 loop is CASSLGPGGNSPLHF. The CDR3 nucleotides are TGTGCCAGCAGCCTGGGTCCCGGCGGGAATTCACCCCTCCACTTT.

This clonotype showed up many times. CDR3 sequence: CASSEFGNTIYF. The DNA for the CDR3 is TGTGCCAGCAGTGAGTTCGGAAACACCATATATTTT. The chain recombines TRBV6-1 with TRBJ1-3; D gene uncertain. This CDR3 is 12 amino acids long. Trimming stripped 3 bases from V and 4 bases from J, with 4 bases between. The germline CDR1 and CDR2 sequences are MNHNS and SASEGT.

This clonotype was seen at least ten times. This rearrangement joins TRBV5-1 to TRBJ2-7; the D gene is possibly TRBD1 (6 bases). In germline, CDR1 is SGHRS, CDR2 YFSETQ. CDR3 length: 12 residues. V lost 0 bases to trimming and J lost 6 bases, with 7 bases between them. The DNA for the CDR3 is TGCGCCAGCAGCTTGGAACAGGGCGAGCAGTACTTC. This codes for CASSLEQGEQYF.

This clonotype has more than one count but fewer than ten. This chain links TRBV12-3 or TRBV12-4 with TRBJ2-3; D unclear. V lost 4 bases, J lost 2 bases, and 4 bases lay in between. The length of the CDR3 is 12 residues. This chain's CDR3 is CASSYPTDTQYF. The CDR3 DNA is TGTGCCAGCAGTTACCCCACAGATACGCAGTATTTT.

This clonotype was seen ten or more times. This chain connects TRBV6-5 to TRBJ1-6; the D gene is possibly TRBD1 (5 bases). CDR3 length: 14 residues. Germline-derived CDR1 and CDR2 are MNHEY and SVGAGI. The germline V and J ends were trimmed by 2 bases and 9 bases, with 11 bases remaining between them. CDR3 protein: CASSYRSRASPLHF. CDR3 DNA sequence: TGTGCCAGCAGTTACCGCAGCAGGGCTTCACCCCTCCACTTT.

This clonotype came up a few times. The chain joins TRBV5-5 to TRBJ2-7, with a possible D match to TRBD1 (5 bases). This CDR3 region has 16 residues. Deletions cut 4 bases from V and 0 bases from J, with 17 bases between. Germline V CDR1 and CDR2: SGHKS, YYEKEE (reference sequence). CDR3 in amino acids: CASSVGAGLSSYEQYF. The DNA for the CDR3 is TGTGCCAGCAGCGTTGGGGCAGGGCTAAGCTCCTACGAGCAGTACTTC.

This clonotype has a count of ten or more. CDR3 amino acids: CASSFDRGSKAFF. The CDR3 DNA follows: TGTGCCAGCAGCTTCGACAGGGGGTCGAAAGCTTTCTTT. The chain links TRBV12-3 or TRBV12-4 to TRBJ1-1; the match to TRBD1 covers 9 bases. V shed 6 bases, J shed 9 bases, and the junction held 8 bases outside the gene matches. The CDR3 length is 13 residues.

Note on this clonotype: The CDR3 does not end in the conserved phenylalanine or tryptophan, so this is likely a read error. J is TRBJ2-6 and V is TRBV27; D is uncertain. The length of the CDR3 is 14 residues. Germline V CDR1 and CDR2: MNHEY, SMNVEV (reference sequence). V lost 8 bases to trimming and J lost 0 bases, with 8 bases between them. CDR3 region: CASPAFSGANVLTY. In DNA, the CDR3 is TGTGCCAGCCCCGCGTTCTCTGGGGCCAACGTCCTGACTTAC.

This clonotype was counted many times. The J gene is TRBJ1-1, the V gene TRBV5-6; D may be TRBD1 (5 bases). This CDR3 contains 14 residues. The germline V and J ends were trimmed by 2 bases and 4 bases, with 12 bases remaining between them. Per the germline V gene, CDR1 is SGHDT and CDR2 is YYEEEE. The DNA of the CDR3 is TGTGCCAGCAGCTTCTCAAACGGGGGCACTGAAGCTTTCTTT. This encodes CASSFSNGGTEAFF.

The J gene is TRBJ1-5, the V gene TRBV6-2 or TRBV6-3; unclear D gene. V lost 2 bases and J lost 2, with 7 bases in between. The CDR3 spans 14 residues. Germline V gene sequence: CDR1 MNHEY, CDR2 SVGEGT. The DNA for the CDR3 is TGTGCCAGCAGTTACCCGTGGGGCAATCAGCCCCAGCATTTT. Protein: CASSYPWGNQPQHF.

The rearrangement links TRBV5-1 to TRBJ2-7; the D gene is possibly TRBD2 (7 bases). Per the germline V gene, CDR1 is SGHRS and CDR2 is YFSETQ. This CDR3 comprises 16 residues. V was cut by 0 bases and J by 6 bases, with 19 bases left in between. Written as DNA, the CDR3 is TGCGCCAGCAGCTTGGAAGCCGGCGGGGGCAGAGCCGAGCAGTACTTC. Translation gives CASSLEAGGGRAEQYF.

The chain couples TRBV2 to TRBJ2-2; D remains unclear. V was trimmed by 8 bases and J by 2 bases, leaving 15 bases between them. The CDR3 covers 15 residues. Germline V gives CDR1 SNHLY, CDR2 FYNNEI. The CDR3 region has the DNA TGTGCCAGCGGCAGAGACGGCCCAAACACCGGGGAGCTGTTTTTT. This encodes CASGRDGPNTGELFF. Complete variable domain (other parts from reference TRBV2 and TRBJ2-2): EPEVTQTPSHQVTQMGQEVILRCVPISNHLYFYWYRQILGQKVEFLVSFYNNEISEKSEIFDDQFSVERPDGSNFTLKIRSTKLEDSAMYFCASGRDGPNTGELFFGEGSRLTVL.

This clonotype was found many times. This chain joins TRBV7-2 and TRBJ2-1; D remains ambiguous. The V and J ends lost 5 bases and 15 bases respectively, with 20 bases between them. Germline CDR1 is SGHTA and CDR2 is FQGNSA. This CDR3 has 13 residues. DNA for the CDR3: TGTGCCAGCAGCGTAACCCTACAATTAGAGTGGTTCTTC. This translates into CASSVTLQLEWFF.

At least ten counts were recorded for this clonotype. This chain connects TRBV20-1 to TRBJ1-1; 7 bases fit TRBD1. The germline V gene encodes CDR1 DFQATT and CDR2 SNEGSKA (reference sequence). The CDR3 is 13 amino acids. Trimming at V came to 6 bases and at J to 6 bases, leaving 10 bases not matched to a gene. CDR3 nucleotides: TGCAGTGCCATCCGACAGGGAGGGTCTGAAGCTTTCTTT. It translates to CSAIRQGGSEAFF.

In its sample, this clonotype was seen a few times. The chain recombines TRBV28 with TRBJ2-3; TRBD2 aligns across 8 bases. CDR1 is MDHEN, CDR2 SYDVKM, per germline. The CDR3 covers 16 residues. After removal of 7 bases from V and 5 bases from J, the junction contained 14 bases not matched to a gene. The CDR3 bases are TGTGCCAGCACCTACGAGCGGGAGTTGGTGGGAGATACGCAGTATTTT. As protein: CASTYERELVGDTQYF.

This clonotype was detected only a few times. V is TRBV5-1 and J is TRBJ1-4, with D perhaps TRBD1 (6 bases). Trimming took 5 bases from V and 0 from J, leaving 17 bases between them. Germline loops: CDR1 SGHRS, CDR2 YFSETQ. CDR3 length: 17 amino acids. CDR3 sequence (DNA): TGCGCCAGCAGACCACAGGGACTTTATCCAACTAATGAAAAACTGTTTTTT. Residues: CASRPQGLYPTNEKLFF. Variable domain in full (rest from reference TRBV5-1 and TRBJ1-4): KAGVTQTPRYLIKTRGQQVTLSCSPISGHRSVSWYQQTPGQGLQFLFEYFSETQRNKGNFPGRFSGRQFSNSRSEMNVSTLELGDSALYLCASRPQGLYPTNEKLFFGSGTQLSVL.

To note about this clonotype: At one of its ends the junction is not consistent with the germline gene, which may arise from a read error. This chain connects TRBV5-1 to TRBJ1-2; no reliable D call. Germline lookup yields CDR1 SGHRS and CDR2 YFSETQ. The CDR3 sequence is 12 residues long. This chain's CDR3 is CASSPGNYDYTF. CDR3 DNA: TGCGCCAGCAGCCCCGGAAACTATGACTACACCTTC.